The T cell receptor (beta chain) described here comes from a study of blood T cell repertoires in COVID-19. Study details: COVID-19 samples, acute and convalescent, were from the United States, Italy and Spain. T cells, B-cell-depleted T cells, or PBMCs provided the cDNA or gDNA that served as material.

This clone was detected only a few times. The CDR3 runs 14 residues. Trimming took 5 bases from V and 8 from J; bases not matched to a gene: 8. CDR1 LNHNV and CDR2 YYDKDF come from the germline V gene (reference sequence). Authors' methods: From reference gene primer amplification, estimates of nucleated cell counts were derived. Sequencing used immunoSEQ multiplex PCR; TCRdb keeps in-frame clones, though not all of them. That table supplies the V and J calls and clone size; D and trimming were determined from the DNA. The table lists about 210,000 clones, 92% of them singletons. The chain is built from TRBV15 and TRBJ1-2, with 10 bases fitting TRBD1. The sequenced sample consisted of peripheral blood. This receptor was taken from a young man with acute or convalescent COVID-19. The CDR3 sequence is CATSLRQGAGGYTF. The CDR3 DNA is TGTGCCACCAGCCTTCGACAGGGGGCAGGGGGCTACACCTTC.